Described below is a single T cell receptor beta chain sequence and its context. This sample is drawn from a study of blood T cell repertoires in COVID-19. Germline CDR1 reads LGHNA; CDR2 reads YNFKEQ. The V segment lost 10 bases and the J segment 3 bases; nucleotides outside the gene matches: 4. This CDR3 has 13 amino acids. Sequencing was performed with immunoSEQ multiplex PCR; in TCRdb, only in-frame clones are kept and a portion is missing. The table lists fewer than 350,000 clones, approximately 90% of them singletons, with about 6% in the top ten. Recruits, aged about 18 to 95 years, lived in about two dozen US areas.

V is TRBV4-2 and J is TRBJ2-3; 10 bases agree with TRBD2. The sample taken for sequencing was PBMCs or T cells enriched from blood (not recorded which). The source is a woman in her thirties or forties who had recovered from COVID-19. The CDR3 loop reads CATSAGGTDTQYF. The CDR3 bases are TGTGCCACCTCAGCGGGAGGGACAGATACGCAGTATTTT.